Shown below are 21 T cell receptor beta chains from a single sample sequenced in a study of OX40 agonist ivuxolimab in advanced cancers. Sequenced by immunoSEQ multiplex PCR; TCRdb stores in-frame clones only, minus some. The sample has fewer than 95,000 clones, about 84% seen once. The source was CD4+ or CD8+ T cells sorted from blood, collected in a trial of the OX40 agonist ivuxolimab. These receptors were taken from an adult with an advanced solid tumor such as melanoma, head and neck, liver or kidney cancer.

The chain combines TRBV18 with TRBJ1-4; D possibly corresponds to TRBD1 (6 bases). There are 14 residues in the CDR3. V lost 4 bases and J lost 1, with 7 bases in between. The germline CDR1 and CDR2 sequences are KGHSH and LQKENI. As DNA, the CDR3 is TGTGCCAGCTCACAACAGGGAACTAATGAAAAACTGTTTTTT. This gives the protein CASSQQGTNEKLFF.

The sample holds a few counts of this clone. The chain joins TRBV5-1 to TRBJ2-7; 9 bases align to TRBD2. The CDR3 has 15 residues. J gave up 6 bases and V 3 bases, and 10 bases lay outside the gene matches. Germline lookup yields CDR1 SGHRS and CDR2 YFSETQ. CDR3 nucleotide sequence: TGCGCCAGCAGCTATTTAGCGGGAGAGGCCGGCGAGCAGTACTTC. It is translated as CASSYLAGEAGEQYF.

The CDR3 DNA sequence: TGTGCCAGCAGCTCCAGGGGAGGGCCCGTTAGCTCCTACAATGAGCAGTTCTTC. Translated: CASSSRGGPVSSYNEQFF. This rearrangement joins TRBV5-4 to TRBJ2-1; tentatively, D is TRBD2 (7 bases). Germline CDR1 and CDR2: SGHNT and YYREEE (reference sequence). The CDR3 is 18 amino acids. Trimming took off 3 bases at V and 0 bases at J, with 19 bases between the two ends.

The V gene is TRBV23-1, the J gene TRBJ2-5; D possibly corresponds to TRBD1 (6 bases). TRBV23-1 is an open reading frame, and its role is uncertain. CDR3 length: 16 amino acids. Trimming left V 2 bases short and J 4 bases short, with 17 bases between. The CDR3 nucleotides are TGCGCCAGCAGTCAAAGGGTGATAACCAGGGGAGAGACCCAGTACTTC. This codes for CASSQRVITRGETQYF.

The chain uses TRBV18 and TRBJ2-2; tentatively, D is TRBD2 (6 bases). Germline CDR1 KGHSH, CDR2 LQKENI. Trimming took off 3 bases at V and 3 bases at J, with 20 bases between the two ends. The CDR3 has 18 residues. This chain's CDR3 is CASSPRGGASQDTGELFF. In nucleotides, the CDR3 is TGTGCCAGCTCACCCCGGGGCGGGGCCTCACAGGACACCGGGGAGCTGTTTTTT.

The V call is TRBV5-4, the J call TRBJ2-5; 9 bases agree with TRBD1. With V trimmed by 2 bases and J by 5 bases, 1 base remained unmatched. Looked up from germline, CDR1 is SGHNT and CDR2 is YYREEE (reference sequence). The CDR3 totals 13 residues. The DNA for the CDR3 is TGTGCCAGCAGCTTCGGACAGGGGGAGACCCAGTACTTC. It encodes CASSFGQGETQYF. Variable domain in full (rest from reference TRBV5-4 and TRBJ2-5): ETGVTQSPTHLIKTRGQQVTLRCSSQSGHNTVSWYQQALGQGPQFIFQYYREEENGRGNFPPRFSGLQFPNYSSELNVNALELDDSALYLCASSFGQGETQYFGPGTRLLVL.

This rearrangement joins TRBV6-4 to TRBJ2-2; D possibly matches TRBD1 or TRBD2 (5 bases each). The germline V and J ends were trimmed by 3 bases and 4 bases, with 15 bases remaining between them. CDR1 and CDR2 (germline): MRHNA, SNTAGT. The CDR3 extends over 16 amino acids. The CDR3 is CASSEGVSATTGELFF. The CDR3 region has the DNA TGTGCCAGCAGTGAAGGGGTTAGCGCAACCACCGGGGAGCTGTTTTTT.

The chain is built from TRBV7-9 and TRBJ2-3; D uncertain. This CDR3 has 14 residues. The ends were cut back, 2 bases at V and 6 bases at J, with 12 bases in the middle. Per the germline V gene, CDR1 is SEHNR and CDR2 is FQNEAQ (reference sequence). The CDR3 sequence is CASSLRSDGDTQYF. Here the CDR3 DNA reads TGTGCCAGCAGCTTAAGGAGTGACGGGGATACGCAGTATTTT.

The V and J genes are TRBV7-8 and TRBJ2-3; D possibly corresponds to TRBD2 (6 bases). The ends were cut back, 6 bases at V and 4 bases at J, with 14 bases in the middle. CDR1 and CDR2 from the germline V gene are SGHVS and FQNEAQ. CDR3 length: 14 amino acids. In DNA form, the CDR3 reads TGTGCCAGCAGATATCGGGGGAGAGCAGATACGCAGTATTTT. It is translated as CASRYRGRADTQYF.

The chain carries TRBV5-6 and TRBJ1-2; D ambiguous. With 4 bases removed from V and 2 bases from J, the gap between germline ends came to 15 bases. The CDR3 length is 15 residues. Germline V gene sequence: CDR1 SGHDT, CDR2 YYEEEE. The CDR3 loop reads CASSVDNRPNYGYTF. DNA for the CDR3: TGTGCCAGCAGCGTCGACAACCGTCCAAACTATGGCTACACCTTC.

The count of this clone is one. The gene calls are TRBV5-1 and TRBJ1-1; 9 nucleotides agree with TRBD1. V trimming: 3 bases; J trimming: 4 bases; junction bases outside the gene matches: 4. The CDR3 runs 14 residues. Germline-derived CDR1 and CDR2 are SGHRS and YFSETQ. The CDR3, as DNA: TGCGCCAGCAGCTATGGACAGGGGTCCACTGAAGCTTTCTTT. Translation gives CASSYGQGSTEAFF.

V usage is TRBV18 and J usage is TRBJ2-3, with D perhaps TRBD2 (6 bases). Germline V CDR1 and CDR2: KGHSH, LQKENI. The CDR3 length is 15 residues. Trimming took 3 bases from V and 4 from J, leaving 14 bases between them. In DNA form, the CDR3 reads TGTGCCAGCTCACCCAGCGGCGGGAACGCAGATACGCAGTATTTT. It codes for CASSPSGGNADTQYF.

The J gene is TRBJ2-3, the V gene TRBV2; TRBD1 is a possible D gene (6 bases). CDR3 length: 14 amino acids. Germline loops: CDR1 SNHLY, CDR2 FYNNEI. The germline V and J ends were trimmed by 8 bases and 0 bases, with 12 bases remaining between them. The DNA of the CDR3 is TGTGCCAGCCTAGACAGGTCTAGCACAGATACGCAGTATTTT. Its translation: CASLDRSSTDTQYF.

The chain recombines TRBV6-5 with TRBJ2-5; D is possibly TRBD1 or TRBD2 (6 bases each). The length of the CDR3 is 12 residues. Between the trimmed V and J ends, which lost 5 bases and 11 bases, there was a span of 15 bases. The germline V gene encodes CDR1 MNHEY and CDR2 SVGAGI. The CDR3 protein is CASSAGTREQYF. CDR3 in DNA: TGTGCCAGCAGTGCCGGGACACGGGAGCAGTACTTC.

The chain recombines TRBV18 with TRBJ1-2; D not certain. CDR3 length: 14 residues. Germline CDR1 KGHSH, CDR2 LQKENI. V lost 3 bases and J lost 0, with 8 bases in between. The CDR3 DNA reads TGTGCCAGCTCACCCACTTTAGCTAACTATGGCTACACCTTC. The encoded protein is CASSPTLANYGYTF.

This chain joins TRBV7-2 and TRBJ1-1, with 8 bases that match TRBD1. V shed 4 bases and J 4 bases; nucleotides not matched to a gene: 8. Germline values: CDR1 SGHTA, CDR2 FQGNSA. The CDR3 is 15 residues long. CDR3 sequence: CASSYIDRGSTEAFF. CDR3 bases: TGTGCCAGCAGCTACATAGACAGGGGTTCCACTGAAGCTTTCTTT.

The V gene is TRBV19, the J gene TRBJ1-2; 7 bases are a match to TRBD1. Germline V gene sequence: CDR1 LNHDA, CDR2 SQIVND (reference sequence). The ends lost 6 bases at V and 4 bases at J; junction bases unmatched: 5. The CDR3 has 13 residues. This chain's CDR3 is CASRKGAGYGYTF. In nucleotides, the CDR3 is TGTGCCAGTAGGAAGGGGGCCGGCTATGGCTACACCTTC.

The chain uses TRBV6-1 and TRBJ2-7; D is perhaps TRBD2 (6 bases). The CDR3 loop spans 19 amino acids. V dropped 2 bases and J dropped 0 bases, with 23 bases sitting between them. From germline, CDR1 is MNHNS and CDR2 SASEGT. The CDR3 region has the DNA TGTGCCAGCAGTGAACTCAATCGGAGCGAGCGGGTAAGCTCCTACGAGCAGTACTTC. Its protein is CASSELNRSERVSSYEQYF.

V is TRBV5-6 and J is TRBJ2-3, with TRBD2 matching over 15 bases. V shed 1 base, J shed 8 bases, and the junction held 2 bases outside the gene matches. The germline gives CDR1 SGHDT, CDR2 YYEEEE. The CDR3 contains 15 residues. The DNA of the CDR3 is TGTGCCAGCAGCTTGCCGGGACTAGCGGGGGGTACGCAGTATTTT. Residues: CASSLPGLAGGTQYF.

The chain combines TRBV7-2 with TRBJ1-2; D gene uncertain. From germline, CDR1 is SGHTA and CDR2 FQGNSA. This CDR3 is built from 12 residues. The V and J ends lost 3 bases and 3 bases respectively, with 5 bases between them. The CDR3 nucleotides read TGTGCCAGCAGCTTTACCGACTATGGCTACACCTTC. It codes for CASSFTDYGYTF.

Note on this clone: Other DNA sequences in this sample translate to the same CDR3. This rearrangement joins TRBV5-6 to TRBJ1-2, with 8 bases aligning to TRBD1. Trimming took 3 bases from V and 8 from J; bases not matched to a gene: 12. This CDR3 is 15 amino acids long. The germline V gene encodes CDR1 SGHDT and CDR2 YYEEEE. The CDR3 loop is CASSSQGTGGRGYTF. The CDR3 DNA reads as TGTGCCAGCAGCTCCCAGGGAACAGGGGGTCGGGGCTACACCTTC.